The 13 T cell receptor beta chains reported below all come from one sample, sequenced in a study of cytomegalovirus exposure and HLA in healthy donors. The PCR employed 60 Vbeta primers together with 13 Jbeta primers. The assay was immunoSEQ multiplex PCR, and TCRdb's table has in-frame clones only and misses some. The sample contains 110,000 to 150,000 clones, about 79% of which appear only once. Source material: PBMCs. The receptors here all came from a man in his forties in good health and CMV-seropositive.

V and J are TRBV5-1 and TRBJ1-5; D remains unclear. V lost 4 bases, J lost 0 bases, and 11 bases lay in between. CDR1 is SGHRS and CDR2 is YFSETQ in the germline V gene. CDR3 length: 15 amino acids. The CDR3 sequence is CASSPETGSNQPQHF. The CDR3, as DNA: TGCGCCAGCAGCCCTGAAACCGGTAGCAATCAGCCCCAGCATTTT. The full variable domain, rest sourced from reference TRBV5-1 and TRBJ1-5, is KAGVTQTPRYLIKTRGQQVTLSCSPISGHRSVSWYQQTPGQGLQFLFEYFSETQRNKGNFPGRFSGRQFSNSRSEMNVSTLELGDSALYLCASSPETGSNQPQHFGDGTRLSIL.

V usage is TRBV19 and J usage is TRBJ2-6; the D gene is possibly TRBD1 (6 bases). V gave up 6 bases and J gave up 0 bases, with 15 bases separating them. Germline assignment: CDR1 LNHDA and CDR2 SQIVND (reference sequence). This CDR3 contains 17 residues. The CDR3 coding sequence is TGTGCCAGTAGGGGCAGGGGATTCTACTCTGGGGCCAACGTCCTGACTTTC. Translation gives CASRGRGFYSGANVLTF.

Concerning this clone itself: At the DNA level, this CDR3 is encoded by other sequences in the same sample as well. The genes are TRBV27 and TRBJ1-2; D is perhaps TRBD1 (5 bases). CDR1 is MNHEY and CDR2 is SMNVEV in the germline V gene (reference sequence). This CDR3 region has 13 residues. Deletions cut 2 bases from V and 4 bases from J, with 8 bases between. The CDR3 region has the DNA TGTGCCAGCAGTTTACAGGGTGGCTATGGCTACACCTTC. Translating gives CASSLQGGYGYTF.

The V gene is TRBV6-6, the J gene TRBJ2-1; TRBD2 matches 9 bases. V lost 6 bases to trimming and J lost 3 bases; unmatched junction nucleotides: 3. This CDR3 is built from 14 residues. CDR1 and CDR2 from the germline V gene are MNHNY and SVGAGI (reference sequence). CDR3 in DNA: TGTGCCAGCAGCCGACTAGCGGACTACAATGAGCAGTTCTTC. Translated, it gives CASSRLADYNEQFF.

The genes are TRBV10-3 and TRBJ2-5; possibly TRBD1 for D (5 bases). The CDR3 runs 13 residues. V dropped 6 bases and J dropped 5 bases, with 13 bases sitting between them. Germline loops: CDR1 ENHRY, CDR2 SYGVKD. CDR3 loop: CAIRGPYSETQYF. The CDR3 bases are TGTGCCATCAGGGGGCCATATTCGGAGACCCAGTACTTC.

This clone showed up just once. The rearrangement uses TRBV6-1 and TRBJ2-7, with 11 nucleotides matching TRBD2. Trimming cost V 4 bases and J 3 bases; bases outside gene matches: 5. This CDR3 spans 15 amino acids. The V gene's germline CDR1 is MNHNS and CDR2 SASEGT. The CDR3 bases are TGTGCCAGCAGTGTCGTCGGGACTAGCGGCTACGAGCAGTACTTC. This sequence encodes CASSVVGTSGYEQYF.

The V gene is TRBV4-2, the J gene TRBJ2-7; 7 nucleotides line up with TRBD1. This CDR3 spans 14 amino acids. After removal of 0 bases from V and 3 bases from J, the junction contained 2 bases not matched to a gene. The V gene's germline CDR1 is LGHNA and CDR2 YNFKEQ. Here the CDR3 reads CASSQEYRGYEQYF. The CDR3 coding sequence is TGTGCCAGCAGCCAAGAATACAGGGGCTACGAGCAGTACTTC.

The V and J genes are TRBV10-2 and TRBJ1-2; 7 bases map to TRBD1. This CDR3 is built from 12 residues. Losses at the gene ends were 10 bases for V and 5 bases for J; bases not matched to a gene: 7. CDR1 is WSHSY, CDR2 SAAADI, per germline. This chain's CDR3 is CATLRDSYGYTF. DNA of the CDR3: TGCGCCACCCTCCGGGACAGTTATGGCTACACCTTC.

The rearrangement links TRBV5-1 to TRBJ1-6; D is perhaps TRBD1 (5 bases). Trimming stripped 0 bases from V and 0 bases from J, with 10 bases between. The V gene's germline CDR1 is SGHRS and CDR2 YFSETQ. CDR3 length equals 17 residues. The CDR3 sequence is CASSLAVQGSYNSPLHF. DNA for the CDR3: TGCGCCAGCAGCTTGGCCGTGCAGGGCTCCTATAATTCACCCCTCCACTTT.

V and J are TRBV29-1 and TRBJ2-7; the D gene is possibly TRBD1 (6 bases). Germline CDR1 reads SQVTM; CDR2 reads ANQGSEA. This CDR3 is built from 13 residues. V shed 3 bases and J shed 5 bases, with 14 bases lying between them. CDR3 in amino acids: CSVETTGYHEQYF. The CDR3 DNA follows: TGCAGCGTTGAGACGACAGGCTACCACGAGCAGTACTTC.

In this sample, this clone turned up once. The rearrangement joins TRBV5-1 to TRBJ1-5; D is perhaps TRBD1 (6 bases). Per the germline V gene, CDR1 is SGHRS and CDR2 is YFSETQ. Between the trimmed V and J ends, which lost 4 bases and 3 bases, there was a span of 11 bases. The CDR3 loop spans 14 amino acids. CDR3 bases: TGCGCCAGCAGCCCTGACAGGTTCAATCAGCCCCAGCATTTT. This codes for CASSPDRFNQPQHF.

J is TRBJ1-2 and V is TRBV27, with TRBD1 matching 7 bases. Germline V lookup: CDR1 MNHEY, CDR2 SMNVEV (reference sequence). The CDR3 has 16 amino acids. V gave up 2 bases and J gave up 2 bases; unmatched junction bases: 8. The CDR3 protein is CASSLRPTGVNYGYTF. CDR3 in DNA: TGTGCCAGCAGTTTAAGACCAACAGGGGTCAACTATGGCTACACCTTC.

This chain uses TRBV2 with TRBJ2-3; 9 nucleotides agree with TRBD2. The CDR3 has 14 amino acids. Germline V gives CDR1 SNHLY, CDR2 FYNNEI. With V trimmed by 11 bases and J by 1 base, 7 bases remained unmatched. CDR3 nucleotide sequence: TGTGCCGGGAAGCCTAGCGGGGGCACAGATACGCAGTATTTT. Its translation is CAGKPSGGTDTQYF.